Below are 21 T cell receptor beta chains sequenced from a single sample in a study of T cell responses to AZD1222 COVID-19 vaccine. Clones were read by immunoSEQ multiplex PCR, and TCRdb kept only the in-frame ones, dropping some. The repertoire holds about 85,000 clones, with roughly nine tenths as singletons. The sequencing here drew on peripheral blood, taken on day 0 of AZD1222 vaccination. The receptors stem from an adult in good health.

V gene TRBV2 combines with J gene TRBJ1-2; TRBD1 is a possible D gene (6 bases). Deletions cut 6 bases from V and 0 bases from J, with 8 bases between. CDR3 length: 13 residues. Germline V lookup: CDR1 SNHLY, CDR2 FYNNEI. The CDR3: CASRTGANYGYTF. The CDR3 region has the DNA TGTGCCAGCAGGACAGGAGCTAACTATGGCTACACCTTC.

The chain's CDR3 is CASMPGQGHYGYTF. For the CDR3, the DNA is TGTGCCAGCATGCCGGGACAGGGGCACTATGGCTACACCTTC. The V call is TRBV7-2, the J call TRBJ1-2; TRBD1 matches at 10 bases. Germline-derived CDR1 and CDR2 are SGHTA and FQGNSA. This CDR3 contains 14 residues. Trimming cost V 7 bases and J 3 bases; bases outside gene matches: 5.

V is TRBV5-1 and J is TRBJ2-7, with D possibly TRBD2 on 5 matching bases. This CDR3 region has 15 residues. V shed 4 bases and J shed 2 bases, with 16 bases lying between them. Per germline, CDR1 SGHRS and CDR2 YFSETQ. Here the CDR3 reads CASSPTGSSTYEQYF. DNA for the CDR3: TGCGCCAGCAGCCCGACGGGGTCTTCAACCTACGAGCAGTACTTC.

This sequence joins TRBV6-5 and TRBJ2-3; possibly TRBD1 or TRBD2 for D (5 bases each). The length of the CDR3 is 14 residues. Germline CDR1 reads MNHEY; CDR2 reads SVGAGI. V dropped 7 bases and J dropped 5 bases, with 16 bases sitting between them. CDR3 sequence: CASIGRGMGDTQYF. The DNA for the CDR3 is TGTGCCAGCATCGGTCGGGGCATGGGAGATACGCAGTATTTT.

The V gene is TRBV28, the J gene TRBJ1-5; tentatively, D is TRBD1 (5 bases). CDR3 length: 14 residues. Per germline, CDR1 MDHEN and CDR2 SYDVKM. V was pared by 6 bases and J by 7 bases, with 16 bases between. CDR3 coding DNA: TGTGCCAGCAGCGGGGGTAGGGAGGCGCAGCCCCAGCATTTT. It codes for CASSGGREAQPQHF.

The rearrangement uses TRBV6-2 or TRBV6-3 and TRBJ2-7; D unresolved. Trimming took 0 bases from V and 4 from J, leaving 7 bases between them. This CDR3 has 13 residues. Looked up from germline, CDR1 is MNHEY and CDR2 is SVGEGT. This CDR3 is CASSYSPRYEQYF. DNA for the CDR3: TGTGCCAGCAGTTACTCCCCCCGTTACGAGCAGTACTTC.

The V call is TRBV5-4, the J call TRBJ2-7, with 8 positions matching TRBD1. This CDR3 comprises 14 residues. V shed 5 bases, J shed 5 bases, and the junction held 9 bases outside the gene matches. CDR1 SGHNT and CDR2 YYREEE come from the germline V gene (reference sequence). CDR3 residues: CASSTRQGSNEQYF. CDR3 coding DNA: TGTGCCAGCAGTACTAGACAGGGGTCGAACGAGCAGTACTTC.

The V call is TRBV7-2, the J call TRBJ2-1; 8 nucleotides line up with TRBD1. From germline, CDR1 is SGHTA and CDR2 FQGNSA. V lost 0 bases, J lost 8 bases, and 6 bases stayed unmatched. This CDR3 contains 15 residues. The DNA of the CDR3 is TGTGCCAGCAGCTTAGCGCGGACAGGGCCAGATGAGCAGTTCTTC. Translated: CASSLARTGPDEQFF.

V and J are TRBV28 and TRBJ1-3; tentative D call: TRBD1 (6 bases). The CDR3 has 14 residues. Trimming pared 2 bases from V and 4 bases from J, leaving 9 bases between. Germline loops: CDR1 MDHEN, CDR2 SYDVKM. The CDR3 region has the DNA TGTGCCAGCAGTTTACCGGGGGCAGGAAACACCATATATTTT. This gives the protein CASSLPGAGNTIYF. The variable domain in full, with the rest retrieved from reference TRBV28 and TRBJ1-3, is DVKVTQSSRYLVKRTGEKVFLECVQDMDHENMFWYRQDPGLGLRLIYFSYDVKMKEKGDIPEGYSVSREKKERFSLILESASTNQTSMYLCASSLPGAGNTIYFGEGSWLTVV.

The gene calls are TRBV11-2 and TRBJ2-6; 10 positions agree with TRBD1. The CDR3 sequence is 16 residues long. Trimming took 5 bases from V and 2 from J; bases not matched to a gene: 3. CDR1 SGHAT and CDR2 FQNNGV come from the germline V gene. CDR3 in amino acids: CASSLGTGAGANVLTF. The CDR3 nucleotides are TGTGCCAGCAGCCTAGGGACAGGGGCTGGGGCCAACGTCCTGACTTTC.

The V and J genes are TRBV21-1 and TRBJ2-7; the table assigns TRBD1, which was not confirmed against the DNA. TRBV21-1 has pseudogene status. This CDR3 region has 15 residues. CDR3 DNA sequence: TGTGCCAGCAGCAGTCGGGACAGGCGCCCCTACGAGCAGTACTTC. It is translated as CASSSRDRRPYEQYF.

This clone was found a few times. The chain is built from TRBV12-3 or TRBV12-4 and TRBJ1-3; TRBD1 might be the D (5 bases). The CDR3 extends over 13 amino acids. The V gene lost 11 bases and the J gene lost 8 bases, with 19 bases spanning the gap. CDR3 coding DNA: TGTGCCTTCCGGGGGAAAGCTGGGGACACCATATATTTT. It translates to CAFRGKAGDTIYF.

V is TRBV10-1 and J is TRBJ2-1; 8 nucleotides agree with TRBD1. Looked up from germline, CDR1 is WNHNN and CDR2 is SYGVQD (reference sequence). V was clipped by 3 bases and J by 1 base; unmatched bases: 8. The CDR3 is made up of 17 amino acids. The CDR3 protein is CASSDQLRTGSYNEQFF. The CDR3 coding sequence is TGCGCCAGCAGTGATCAGCTCCGGACAGGGTCCTACAATGAGCAGTTCTTC.

J is TRBJ1-1 and V is TRBV19, with D perhaps matching TRBD1 (6 bases). This CDR3 is 15 amino acids long. V was trimmed by 8 bases and J by 1 base, leaving 17 bases between them. Looked up from germline, CDR1 is LNHDA and CDR2 is SQIVND (reference sequence). CDR3 loop: CASYEGTTGNTEAFF. The CDR3, as DNA: TGTGCCAGTTACGAGGGGACAACGGGGAACACTGAAGCTTTCTTT.

The rearrangement links TRBV9 to TRBJ2-3; the D gene could be TRBD1 or TRBD2 (5 bases each). V was pared by 4 bases and J by 0 bases, with 18 bases between. CDR1 SGDLS and CDR2 YYNGEE come from the germline V gene. The CDR3 length is 17 residues. The chain's CDR3 is CASSRDRGASSTDTQYF. CDR3 DNA: TGTGCCAGCAGCCGTGACCGGGGCGCCTCTAGCACAGATACGCAGTATTTT.

The chain recombines TRBV29-1 with TRBJ2-1, with 13 bases identical to TRBD2. The CDR3 is 16 amino acids. Trimming took 7 bases from V and 9 from J; bases not matched to a gene: 15. In germline, CDR1 is SQVTM, CDR2 ANQGSEA. The CDR3 coding sequence is TGCAGCGCCATAACCCAGGGACTAGCGGGAACGGGTGAGCAGTTCTTC. Translation: CSAITQGLAGTGEQFF.

The J gene is TRBJ2-1, the V gene TRBV14; 14 positions match TRBD2. The V segment lost 3 bases and the J segment 9 bases; nucleotides outside the gene matches: 4. From germline, CDR1 is SGHDN and CDR2 FVKESK. The CDR3 is made up of 15 amino acids. CDR3 sequence: CASSHRTSGRSEQFF. The CDR3 bases are TGTGCCAGCAGCCACCGGACTAGCGGGAGGAGTGAGCAGTTCTTC.

The J gene is TRBJ1-1, the V gene TRBV18; no reliable D call. CDR1 KGHSH and CDR2 LQKENI come from the germline V gene. There are 13 residues in the CDR3. Trimming stripped 2 bases from V and 4 bases from J, with 8 bases between. Here the CDR3 reads CASSPNAGTEAFF. The CDR3 DNA reads TGTGCCAGCTCACCAAATGCGGGCACTGAAGCTTTCTTT.

This rearrangement joins TRBV30 to TRBJ1-1, with D possibly TRBD1 on 5 matching bases. This CDR3 is 15 amino acids long. Trimming left V 2 bases short and J 1 base short, with 14 bases between. Germline CDR1 GTSNPN, CDR2 SVGIG (reference sequence). The CDR3 DNA reads as TGTGCCTGGAGTATCCCTGGGGCCGGGAACACTGAAGCTTTCTTT. Translation: CAWSIPGAGNTEAFF. Full variable domain (outside the CDR3, taken from reference TRBV30 and TRBJ1-1): SQTIHQWPATLVQPVGSPLSLECTVEGTSNPNLYWYRQAAGRGLQLLFYSVGIGQISSEVPQNLSASRPQDRQFILSSKKLLLSDSGFYLCAWSIPGAGNTEAFFGQGTRLTVV.

This chain uses TRBV25-1 with TRBJ2-3, with unresolved D. This CDR3 is built from 13 residues. From germline, CDR1 is MGHDK and CDR2 SYGVNS. V was pared by 5 bases and J by 4 bases, with 10 bases between. The CDR3 DNA reads as TGTGCCAGCAGTCCCGCCTCATCAGATACGCAGTATTTT. Translated, it gives CASSPASSDTQYF.

The chain combines TRBV6-5 with TRBJ1-5; D is unclear. Per germline, CDR1 MNHEY and CDR2 SVGAGI. The V end lost 6 bases, the J end lost 5 bases, and 14 bases lay between the germline ends. This CDR3 is 14 amino acids long. The CDR3 spells CASSLSRGDQPQHF. CDR3 in DNA: TGTGCCAGCAGCCTCTCCCGGGGTGATCAGCCCCAGCATTTT.